Presented here are 3 T cell receptor beta chains from one specimen sequenced in a study of T cell responses to AZD1222 COVID-19 vaccine. Method: immunoSEQ multiplex PCR; TCRdb's copy keeps in-frame clones and lacks some. The sample includes some 180,000 clones, 91% of them seen just once. The sample here was peripheral blood, taken 28 days after the second AZD1222 dose. These receptors were obtained from an adult who received the AZD1222 COVID-19 vaccine.

The table lists this clone with a few counts. The chain combines TRBV5-1 with TRBJ1-1; 7 nucleotides agree with TRBD1. V trimming: 4 bases; J trimming: 2 bases; junction bases outside the gene matches: 11. The CDR3 covers 16 residues. CDR1 is SGHRS, CDR2 YFSETQ, per germline. The CDR3 nucleotides are TGCGCCAGCAGCATCACGGGACAGATGGGAAACACTGAAGCTTTCTTT. Its translation: CASSITGQMGNTEAFF.

The CDR3 protein is CASRQGREKLFF. For the CDR3, the DNA is TGTGCCAGCCGACAGGGGCGGGAAAAACTGTTTTTT. The chain couples TRBV6-5 to TRBJ1-4, with 8 bases lining up with TRBD1. Germline loops: CDR1 MNHEY, CDR2 SVGAGI. Losses at the gene ends were 8 bases for V and 8 bases for J; bases not matched to a gene: 4. This CDR3 spans 12 amino acids.

The genes are TRBV5-1 and TRBJ2-7; TRBD2 aligns across 14 bases. CDR1 is SGHRS and CDR2 is YFSETQ in the germline V gene. This CDR3 spans 17 amino acids. V shed 0 bases and J 1 base; nucleotides not matched to a gene: 3. CDR3 DNA: TGCGCCAGCAGCTTGGTGACTAGCGGGAGGGGGTCCTACGAGCAGTACTTC. Protein sequence: CASSLVTSGRGSYEQYF. Full variable domain (missing parts from reference TRBV5-1 and TRBJ2-7): KAGVTQTPRYLIKTRGQQVTLSCSPISGHRSVSWYQQTPGQGLQFLFEYFSETQRNKGNFPGRFSGRQFSNSRSEMNVSTLELGDSALYLCASSLVTSGRGSYEQYFGPGTRLTVT.